This TCR beta chain was recovered during a study of shared clonotypes between healthy human individuals. Turning to the study itself: For every donor, three CD4 naive, three CD4 memory, two CD8 naive and one CD8 memory plates were used.

CDR3 length: 14 residues. Per the germline V gene, CDR1 is ENHRY and CDR2 is SYGVKD. With 4 bases removed from V and 0 bases from J, the gap between germline ends came to 4 bases. Terminally differentiated effector memory CD45RA+ cells were excluded from the naive CD8 cells, which were CD45RO-negative and positively selected for CCR7. A note on this clone: Its antigen remains unidentified.

General observations from the study: Since donors were few, the genetic and exposure-history diversity represented was limited. Clonotype sharing among the donors was expected to vary with sequencing depth.

Evenly divided among several immunoSEQ plates was the genomic DNA of each subset. TCRdb keeps only in-frame clones here, not all; method: immunoSEQ multiplex PCR. The profile covers about 2,100,000 clones, with more than 85% appearing a single time and 1.5% to 2% taken by the ten largest. The receptor was isolated from a man between 18 and 29 years old in good health. Some clones in this sample may be carry-over from other donors' samples. The V and J genes are TRBV10-3 and TRBJ2-6, with D unresolved. Sample: naive CD8+ T cells from PBMCs. The CDR3 DNA follows: TGTGCCATCAGTGGGGGCTCTGGGGCCAACGTCCTGACTTTC. Encoded protein: CAISGGSGANVLTF.